The 26 T cell receptor beta chains presented below share a single source sample, sequenced in a study of blood T cell repertoires in COVID-19. Profiled with immunoSEQ multiplex PCR; TCRdb holds only in-frame clones, not every one. This repertoire shows roughly 340,000 clones, around nine tenths found once; its top ten account for more than 5.5%. Sample: peripheral blood. These receptors were taken from a woman aged 70-85 years with COVID-19, enrolled during active disease.

This chain joins TRBV10-3 and TRBJ1-1; D is ambiguous. This CDR3 contains 13 residues. CDR1 and CDR2 (germline): ENHRY, SYGVKD. V was trimmed by 3 bases and J by 1 base, leaving 6 bases between them. Here the CDR3 reads CAISETANTEAFF. The CDR3 DNA follows: TGTGCCATCAGTGAAACAGCGAACACTGAAGCTTTCTTT.

V is TRBV7-9 and J is TRBJ2-7, with 9 bases aligning to TRBD1. The ends lost 6 bases at V and 6 bases at J; junction bases unmatched: 12. CDR1 is SEHNR and CDR2 is FQNEAQ in the germline V gene (reference sequence). There are 15 residues in the CDR3. Written as DNA, the CDR3 is TGTGCCAGCAGGTCCCCCGGGACAGGGAGTGGCGAGCAGTACTTC. Translation: CASRSPGTGSGEQYF. The full variable domain, rest sourced from reference TRBV7-9 and TRBJ2-7, is DTGVSQNPRHKITKRGQNVTFRCDPISEHNRLYWYRQTLGQGPEFLTYFQNEAQLEKSRLLSDRFSAERPKGSFSTLEIQRTEQGDSAMYLCASRSPGTGSGEQYFGPGTRLTVT.

The rearrangement uses TRBV6-5 and TRBJ2-2; 9 positions match TRBD1. V shed 6 bases, J shed 8 bases, and the junction held 10 bases outside the gene matches. Germline V CDR1 and CDR2: MNHEY, SVGAGI. The CDR3 runs to 15 residues. The CDR3 DNA sequence: TGTGCCAGCAGCCCCGACAGGGGGGTAACTGGGGAGCTGTTTTTT. Translating it yields CASSPDRGVTGELFF.

The rearrangement joins TRBV20-1 to TRBJ1-2, with D perhaps matching TRBD1 (6 bases). CDR3 length: 10 amino acids. In germline, CDR1 is DFQATT, CDR2 SNEGSKA (reference sequence). Between the trimmed V and J ends, which lost 5 bases and 6 bases, there was a span of 7 bases. Here the CDR3 reads CSASGDGYTF. DNA of the CDR3: TGCAGTGCTTCAGGGGATGGCTACACCTTC.

CDR3 amino acids: CASRMTGVDYNEQFF. CDR3 nucleotides: TGTGCCAGCAGGATGACAGGGGTCGACTACAATGAGCAGTTCTTC. This chain links TRBV6-5 with TRBJ2-1; 8 nucleotides agree with TRBD1. The V segment lost 6 bases and the J segment 3 bases; nucleotides outside the gene matches: 7. This CDR3 has 15 amino acids. Looked up from germline, CDR1 is MNHEY and CDR2 is SVGAGI.

CDR3 protein: CAWSPGLDTGELFF. CDR3 DNA sequence: TGTGCCTGGAGTCCGGGACTAGACACCGGGGAGCTGTTTTTT. The chain couples TRBV30 to TRBJ2-2; 8 bases match TRBD2. V shed 2 bases and J 3 bases; nucleotides not matched to a gene: 2. In germline, CDR1 is GTSNPN, CDR2 SVGIG (reference sequence). The CDR3 runs 14 residues.

This clone showed up just a few times. The V and J genes are TRBV9 and TRBJ2-3; 9 nucleotides align to TRBD2. V shed 0 bases and J 7 bases; nucleotides not matched to a gene: 3. The length of the CDR3 is 14 residues. Germline lookup yields CDR1 SGDLS and CDR2 YYNGEE. CDR3 residues: CASSVVAGAYTQYF. CDR3 in DNA: TGTGCCAGCAGCGTAGTAGCGGGGGCGTATACGCAGTATTTT.

The J gene is TRBJ1-4, the V gene TRBV24-1, with a possible D match to TRBD1 (5 bases). In germline, CDR1 is KGHDR, CDR2 SFDVKD. The CDR3 consists of 15 residues. V shed 4 bases and J shed 7 bases, with 15 bases lying between them. For the CDR3, the DNA is TGTGCCACCAGTGACCCTACAGGAGGGCGTGAAAAACTGTTTTTT. This encodes CATSDPTGGREKLFF.

This chain joins TRBV24-1 and TRBJ2-5; 8 bases map to TRBD2. The CDR3 spans 17 residues. Germline CDR1 KGHDR, CDR2 SFDVKD. V lost 2 bases and J lost 4; bases outside the gene matches: 11. The CDR3: CATSDSAPGLDGETQYF. The CDR3 DNA sequence: TGTGCCACCAGTGATTCAGCACCGGGACTAGATGGAGAGACCCAGTACTTC.

V is TRBV7-9 and J is TRBJ2-2, with 9 bases lining up with TRBD1. The CDR3 totals 18 residues. Looked up from germline, CDR1 is SEHNR and CDR2 is FQNEAQ (reference sequence). With 6 bases clipped from V and 1 base from J, the junction kept 12 bases outside the gene matches. DNA of the CDR3: TGTGCCAGCAGGCTTAGTGCCGGGGGACAGGGGAACACCGGGGAGCTGTTTTTT. Amino acid sequence: CASRLSAGGQGNTGELFF.

The sample holds one count of this clone. The genes are TRBV6-1 and TRBJ2-7; TRBD2 might be the D (5 bases). Trimming left V 3 bases short and J 2 bases short, with 8 bases between. Germline V gives CDR1 MNHNS, CDR2 SASEGT. This CDR3 spans 13 amino acids. CDR3 sequence reads: CASSESGTYEQYF. For the CDR3, the DNA is TGTGCCAGCAGTGAGAGCGGCACCTACGAGCAGTACTTC.

The V gene is TRBV19, the J gene TRBJ1-1; perhaps TRBD1 as D (6 bases). The CDR3 extends over 12 amino acids. The ends were cut back, 10 bases at V and 6 bases at J, with 15 bases in the middle. The V gene's germline CDR1 is LNHDA and CDR2 SQIVND (reference sequence). The CDR3 sequence: CATKGGPAEAFF. The DNA of the CDR3 is TGTGCCACCAAGGGGGGGCCGGCTGAAGCTTTCTTT.

The chain recombines TRBV25-1 with TRBJ2-5; 8 bases match TRBD2. This CDR3 contains 15 residues. Germline V lookup: CDR1 MGHDK, CDR2 SYGVNS. V shed 7 bases and J 1 base; nucleotides not matched to a gene: 8. The CDR3 coding sequence is TGTGCCAGCACCCGCGGGGGGTTCGGCCAAGAGACCCAGTACTTC. Translated: CASTRGGFGQETQYF.

The gene calls are TRBV27 and TRBJ2-5; no reliable D call. CDR1 and CDR2 (germline): MNHEY, SMNVEV (reference sequence). V was shortened by 11 bases and J by 5 bases, with 9 bases between the two germline ends. The CDR3 consists of 10 residues. The CDR3 is CAPEEETQYF. In DNA form, the CDR3 reads TGTGCCCCCGAGGAGGAGACCCAGTACTTC.

The chain is built from TRBV5-1 and TRBJ2-7, with a possible D match to TRBD1 (6 bases). With 1 base removed from V and 0 bases from J, the gap between germline ends came to 11 bases. The CDR3 loop spans 15 amino acids. Germline V gene data show CDR1 as SGHRS and CDR2 as YFSETQ. The CDR3 loop is CASSLSSGASYEQYF. CDR3 bases: TGCGCCAGCAGCTTGAGCTCAGGGGCCTCCTACGAGCAGTACTTC.

The rearrangement uses TRBV21-1 and TRBJ1-1. TRBV21-1 is designated a pseudogene. This CDR3 contains 12 residues. This CDR3 is CASTVVPGGAFF. The CDR3 nucleotides are TGTGCCAGCACTGTAGTCCCGGGTGGCGCTTTCTTT.

This clone was observed a handful of times. The chain uses TRBV7-2 and TRBJ1-1, with 8 bases fitting TRBD1. Germline V CDR1 and CDR2: SGHTA, FQGNSA. This CDR3 comprises 17 residues. The V gene end was trimmed by 5 bases and the J gene end by 8 bases; junction bases not matched to a gene: 19. CDR3 sequence reads: CASSPTSQGAYRLEAFF. The DNA of the CDR3 is TGTGCCAGCAGCCCCACCTCTCAGGGGGCCTATCGGTTGGAAGCTTTCTTT.

This rearrangement joins TRBV19 to TRBJ1-1; no definite D call. The germline V and J ends were trimmed by 4 bases and 0 bases, with 9 bases remaining between them. Per the germline V gene, CDR1 is LNHDA and CDR2 is SQIVND (reference sequence). The CDR3 totals 14 residues. This CDR3 reads CASSTHLLNTEAFF. The CDR3 coding sequence is TGTGCCAGTAGTACACACCTTCTGAACACTGAAGCTTTCTTT.

The V call is TRBV10-1, the J call TRBJ1-1; D uncertain. V was cut by 0 bases and J by 4 bases, with 12 bases left in between. Per germline, CDR1 WNHNN and CDR2 SYGVQD (reference sequence). The CDR3 length is 15 residues. CDR3 protein: CASSESSDGFTEAFF. CDR3 nucleotide sequence: TGCGCCAGCAGTGAGTCGTCCGACGGGTTCACTGAAGCTTTCTTT.

This chain connects TRBV24-1 to TRBJ2-3, with D tentatively TRBD2 (5 bases). CDR1 KGHDR and CDR2 SFDVKD come from the germline V gene. The CDR3 is 13 residues long. The ends were cut back, 7 bases at V and 0 bases at J, with 7 bases in the middle. In DNA, the CDR3 is TGTGCCACCAGCGGGGATAGCACAGATACGCAGTATTTT. This encodes CATSGDSTDTQYF.

This rearrangement joins TRBV6-1 to TRBJ1-2, with D perhaps TRBD1 (5 bases). Trimming shortened V by 2 bases and J by 7 bases, and 17 bases separated the two germline ends. The CDR3 contains 15 residues. Germline CDR1 reads MNHNS; CDR2 reads SASEGT. The CDR3: CASSEFRFSRAGYTF. CDR3 nucleotides: TGTGCCAGCAGTGAATTCAGATTTTCCAGGGCTGGCTACACCTTC.

The chain recombines TRBV11-3 with TRBJ1-1; TRBD1 is a possible D gene (5 bases). V was cut by 5 bases and J by 4 bases, with 8 bases left in between. The length of the CDR3 is 12 residues. Per the germline V gene, CDR1 is SGHNT and CDR2 is YENEEA. The CDR3 nucleotides read TGTGCCAGCAGCCGGGGGTCCACTGAAGCTTTCTTT. Its protein product is CASSRGSTEAFF.

In DNA form, the CDR3 reads TGTGCCAGTAGTGGAGGGTGGACAAGCTCCTACAATGAGCAGTTCTTC. Its protein product is CASSGGWTSSYNEQFF. The rearrangement links TRBV19 to TRBJ2-1; TRBD2 might be the D (6 bases). The V end was cut by 5 bases, the J end by 0 bases, with 14 bases between. Looked up from germline, CDR1 is LNHDA and CDR2 is SQIVND (reference sequence). CDR3 size: 16 residues.

V gene TRBV6-1 combines with J gene TRBJ1-6, with D possibly matching TRBD1 (5 bases). The V gene lost 4 bases and the J gene lost 4 bases, with 23 bases spanning the gap. The germline V gene encodes CDR1 MNHNS and CDR2 SASEGT. This CDR3 contains 19 residues. CDR3 sequence (DNA): TGTGCCAGCAGTGGCATCGGAAGGGGTCCACCCGCGTATAATTCACCCCTCCACTTT. It specifies CASSGIGRGPPAYNSPLHF.

This clone was observed a handful of times. V gene TRBV2 combines with J gene TRBJ2-7; maybe TRBD1 (6 bases). CDR1 is SNHLY, CDR2 FYNNEI, per germline. V dropped 4 bases and J dropped 0 bases, with 10 bases sitting between them. The CDR3 contains 14 residues. The CDR3 DNA sequence: TGTGCCAGCAGTGTTCAGGGGCTCTCCTACGAGCAGTACTTC. Its translation is CASSVQGLSYEQYF.

This chain joins TRBV30 and TRBJ1-2, with a tentative D call TRBD1 (6 bases). Per germline, CDR1 GTSNPN and CDR2 SVGIG (reference sequence). Deletions cut 4 bases from V and 5 bases from J, with 17 bases between. The CDR3 runs 14 residues. CDR3 sequence: CAWKKTPGQYGYTF. CDR3 sequence (DNA): TGTGCCTGGAAGAAGACACCGGGACAATATGGCTACACCTTC.